The sequence of this TCR beta chain was determined in a study of blood T cell repertoires in COVID-19. At the level of the study: There were acute and convalescent COVID-19 samples, and they came from the United States, Italy and Spain.

This table comes from immunoSEQ multiplex PCR, and its TCRdb copy is limited to in-frame clones, with some not included. Here the sample spans approximately 150,000 clones, 81% being singletons. CDR1 and CDR2 from the germline V gene are MDHEN and SYDVKM. V lost 2 bases and J lost 2; bases outside the gene matches: 3. This CDR3 region has 14 residues. The sequencing input was peripheral blood. The chain is built from TRBV28 and TRBJ2-7; TRBD1 agrees at 7 bases. The TCR comes from a man between 60 and 75 years old with active or convalescent COVID-19. CDR3: CASSLGTVAYEQYF. CDR3 DNA: TGTGCCAGCAGTTTAGGGACAGTCGCCTACGAGCAGTACTTC.